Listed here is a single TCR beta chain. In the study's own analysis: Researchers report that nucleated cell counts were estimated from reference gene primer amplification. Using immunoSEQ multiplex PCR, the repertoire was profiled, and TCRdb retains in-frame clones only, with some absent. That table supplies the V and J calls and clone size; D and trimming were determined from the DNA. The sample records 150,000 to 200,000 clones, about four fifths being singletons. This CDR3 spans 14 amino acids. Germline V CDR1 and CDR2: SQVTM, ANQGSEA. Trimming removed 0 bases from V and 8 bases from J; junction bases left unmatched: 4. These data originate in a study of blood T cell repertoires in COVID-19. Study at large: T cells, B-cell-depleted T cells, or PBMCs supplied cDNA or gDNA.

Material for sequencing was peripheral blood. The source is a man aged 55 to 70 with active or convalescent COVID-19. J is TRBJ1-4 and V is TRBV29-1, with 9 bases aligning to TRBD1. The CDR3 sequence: CSVEDTGGEEKLFF. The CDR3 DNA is TGCAGCGTTGAAGATACAGGGGGCGAGGAAAAACTGTTTTTT. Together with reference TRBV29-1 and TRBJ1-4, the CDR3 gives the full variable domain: SAVISQKPSRDICQRGTSLTIQCQVDSQVTMMFWYRQQPGQSLTLIATANQGSEATYESGFVIDKFPISRPNLTFSTLTVSNMSPEDSSIYLCSVEDTGGEEKLFFGSGTQLSVL.